Presented here are 4 T cell receptor beta chains from one specimen sequenced in a study of cytomegalovirus exposure and HLA in healthy donors (dated by TCRdb to about 2017). Library construction relied on the immunoSEQ multiplex PCR assay. The multiplex PCR relied on a mix of 60 forward primers for TCR Vbeta segments and 13 reverse primers for TCR Jbeta segments. TCRdb took over this immuneACCESS table, retaining in-frame rearrangements with V and J assigned. Such tables are incomplete; in checked studies, under half of the missing clones stem from an unresolved V gene, and the remainder is unexplained. This specimen's table enumerates over 100,000 clones. The top ten hold roughly 1.7% of the sample. The sample taken for sequencing was PBMCs. The receptors derive from a man aged 18 to 29 in good health and CMV-seronegative.

The gene calls are TRBV5-6 and TRBJ2-1; 8 bases are shared with TRBD2. Germline V CDR1 and CDR2: SGHDT, YYEEEE. The CDR3 spans 13 residues. Trimming cost V 9 bases and J 8 bases; bases outside gene matches: 10. The chain's CDR3 is CATSGTSIDEQFF. Here the CDR3 DNA reads TGTGCCACATCCGGGACTAGTATCGATGAGCAGTTCTTC.

The chain is built from TRBV5-1 and TRBJ2-5, with 9 bases aligning to TRBD1. The CDR3 has 15 residues. The V segment lost 4 bases and the J segment 5 bases; nucleotides outside the gene matches: 9. CDR1 SGHRS and CDR2 YFSETQ come from the germline V gene. CDR3 loop: CASSLGQGIGETQYF. The DNA of the CDR3 is TGCGCCAGCAGCCTAGGACAGGGGATTGGGGAGACCCAGTACTTC.

V gene TRBV19 combines with J gene TRBJ1-2; possible D gene TRBD1, 6 bases. Trimming left V 5 bases short and J 5 bases short, with 15 bases between. CDR3 length: 14 residues. Germline CDR1 is LNHDA and CDR2 is SQIVND (reference sequence). Written as DNA, the CDR3 is TGTGCCAGTAGTGTCGGACAGAGGCCGTATGGCTACACCTTC. Its translation: CASSVGQRPYGYTF.

V and J are TRBV10-3 and TRBJ1-3; D unresolved. Germline V gives CDR1 ENHRY, CDR2 SYGVKD. V lost 1 base and J lost 0, with 7 bases in between. The CDR3 loop spans 15 amino acids. The CDR3 is CAISEYTSSGNTIYF. CDR3 nucleotide sequence: TGTGCCATCAGTGAGTATACAAGCTCTGGAAACACCATATATTTT.